Presented here are 3 T cell receptor beta chains from one specimen sequenced in a study of cytomegalovirus exposure and HLA in healthy donors. Use of 60 Vbeta and 13 Jbeta primers characterized the PCR. Generated by immunoSEQ multiplex PCR, the TCRdb table keeps only in-frame clones and is missing some. The sample consists of about 93,000 clones, approximately 81% of them appearing once. The source material was PBMCs. The receptors were sampled from a woman in her thirties or forties in good health and CMV-seronegative.

The sample holds a few counts of this clone. The genes are TRBV4-3 and TRBJ1-4, with 8 bases identical to TRBD1. V shed 3 bases, J shed 5 bases, and the junction held 5 bases outside the gene matches. Germline CDR1 and CDR2: LGHNA and YSLEER. The CDR3 length is 15 residues. CDR3 loop: CASSQGDRTNEKLFF. As DNA, the CDR3 is TGCGCCAGCAGCCAGGGGGACAGGACCAATGAAAAACTGTTTTTT.

The chain carries TRBV6-5 and TRBJ2-7, with 9 bases that match TRBD1. CDR1 is MNHEY, CDR2 SVGAGI, per germline. The CDR3 totals 14 residues. V dropped 6 bases and J dropped 0; count of bases not matched to a gene: 3. The CDR3, as DNA: TGTGCCAGCAGATCGGACAGGGGCTCCTACGAGCAGTACTTC. Translation: CASRSDRGSYEQYF.

The rearrangement links TRBV4-2 to TRBJ1-1; weak D call: TRBD1 (6 bases). Germline V CDR1 and CDR2: LGHNA, YNFKEQ. Between the trimmed V and J ends, which lost 1 base and 4 bases, there was a span of 22 bases. This CDR3 spans 18 amino acids. CDR3 protein: CASSQGRQNSRGFTEAFF. The CDR3 DNA reads TGTGCCAGCAGCCAAGGAAGACAAAACAGCAGGGGTTTCACTGAAGCTTTCTTT.